This T cell receptor (beta chain) was profiled in a study of cytomegalovirus exposure and HLA in healthy donors. Study outcomes and limitations: According to the study, roughly 160 TCR beta chains were cytomegalovirus-associated. Confirmation was obtained in vitro that three CMV-associated chains are specific for CMV antigens.

About this clone: Its antigen is not identified. This could be a read error, since a much larger clone is one nucleotide away.

The CDR3 extends over 11 amino acids. Trimming stripped 6 bases from V and 3 bases from J, with 6 bases between. Germline V gene lookup returns CDR1 MDHEN and CDR2 SYDVKM. Sequenced by immunoSEQ multiplex PCR; TCRdb stores in-frame clones only, minus some. The repertoire holds 250,000 to 400,000 clones, with around 90% as singletons. V gene TRBV28 combines with J gene TRBJ2-7; D gene uncertain. Sequenced input: PBMCs. The receptor was isolated from a woman younger than 45 in good health and CMV-seropositive. CDR3 region: CASRQVYEQYF. Written as DNA, the CDR3 is TGTGCCAGCAGACAAGTCTACGAGCAGTACTTC.